The 21 T cell receptor beta chains listed next were all sequenced from one sample in a study of blood T cell repertoires in COVID-19. TCRdb's copy holds only in-frame clones and misses some; the assay was immunoSEQ multiplex PCR. The sample consists of a few hundred thousand clones, 80% to 90% of them appearing once. The source material was PBMCs or T cells enriched from blood (not recorded which). Receptors originate from a woman in her late teens or twenties who had recovered from COVID-19.

The rearrangement joins TRBV5-1 to TRBJ1-4; D may be TRBD1 (5 bases). The CDR3 consists of 14 residues. CDR1 and CDR2 (germline): SGHRS, YFSETQ. V lost 2 bases and J 7 bases, leaving 12 bases between the germline ends. CDR3 sequence: CASSLGGAGEKLFF. CDR3 DNA sequence: TGCGCCAGCAGCTTAGGAGGGGCGGGTGAAAAACTGTTTTTT.

V usage is TRBV4-2 and J usage is TRBJ2-5; 7 bases line up with TRBD2. The CDR3 is 17 amino acids. Trimming at V came to 4 bases and at J to 3 bases, leaving 14 bases not matched to a gene. Germline V gene data show CDR1 as LGHNA and CDR2 as YNFKEQ. In DNA form, the CDR3 reads TGTGCCAGCAGCCTAGCTTCAACTCAGCGGGGAGAAGAGACCCAGTACTTC. It encodes CASSLASTQRGEETQYF.

This clone was detected only a few times. The chain joins TRBV18 to TRBJ2-3; 12 bases map to TRBD2. CDR3 length: 17 amino acids. After removal of 1 base from V and 6 bases from J, the junction contained 8 bases not matched to a gene. The germline V gene has CDR1 KGHSH and CDR2 LQKENI. CDR3 sequence reads: CASSPRTSGTLGDTQYF. The CDR3 bases are TGTGCCAGCTCACCACGGACTAGCGGGACCCTCGGGGATACGCAGTATTTT.

The gene calls are TRBV7-3 and TRBJ2-2; D perhaps matches TRBD2 (5 bases). Looked up from germline, CDR1 is SGHTA and CDR2 is FQGTGA. The V end was cut by 5 bases, the J end by 4 bases, with 11 bases between. The CDR3 extends over 14 amino acids. The CDR3 DNA reads as TGTGCCAGCAGCCCGGGGATCCCCACCGGGGAGCTGTTTTTT. Residues: CASSPGIPTGELFF. Variable domain in full (rest from reference TRBV7-3 and TRBJ2-2): GAGVSQTPSNKVTEKGKYVELRCDPISGHTALYWYRQSLGQGPEFLIYFQGTGAADDSGLPNDRFFAVRPEGSVSTLKIQRTERGDSAVYLCASSPGIPTGELFFGEGSRLTVL.

The V gene is TRBV14, the J gene TRBJ1-2; maybe TRBD1 (6 bases). The CDR3 contains 12 residues. V gave up 4 bases and J gave up 5 bases, with 8 bases separating them. Germline loops: CDR1 SGHDN, CDR2 FVKESK. The DNA for the CDR3 is TGTGCCAGCAGCCCCACAGGGTATGGCTACACCTTC. It codes for CASSPTGYGYTF.

The rearrangement joins TRBV21-1 to TRBJ2-7; the table gives TRBD2 as D, unverified against the DNA. TRBV21-1 is a pseudogene locus. The CDR3 extends over 16 amino acids. This chain's CDR3 is CASSRQRVAVLYEQYF. The CDR3 DNA reads as TGTGCCAGCAGCAGACAGCGGGTGGCGGTATTGTACGAGCAGTACTTC.

The J gene is TRBJ2-4, the V gene TRBV5-4, with a weak D call TRBD1 (5 bases). V was clipped by 3 bases and J by 3 bases, with 16 bases between them. The germline CDR1 and CDR2 sequences are SGHNT and YYREEE (reference sequence). The CDR3 contains 16 residues. In nucleotides, the CDR3 is TGTGCCAGCAGCTCCACTGGGGCCCTTGACAAAAACATTCAGTACTTC. Its translation is CASSSTGALDKNIQYF.

The V call is TRBV11-2, the J call TRBJ2-5, with 12 nucleotides matching TRBD2. This CDR3 is 16 amino acids long. After removal of 7 bases from V and 5 bases from J, the junction contained 11 bases not matched to a gene. The germline gives CDR1 SGHAT, CDR2 FQNNGV. The CDR3 here is CASTTGLAGGGETQYF. CDR3 in DNA: TGTGCCAGCACCACGGGTCTAGCGGGAGGGGGTGAGACCCAGTACTTC.

The chain recombines TRBV2 with TRBJ1-4; 7 bases match TRBD1. V gave up 1 base and J gave up 3 bases; unmatched junction bases: 2. Germline lookup yields CDR1 SNHLY and CDR2 FYNNEI. The CDR3 loop spans 15 amino acids. The CDR3 sequence: CASSEEGTANEKLFF. In DNA form, the CDR3 reads TGTGCCAGCAGTGAAGAGGGGACAGCTAATGAAAAACTGTTTTTT.

The rearrangement uses TRBV13 and TRBJ2-5; the D gene is possibly TRBD2 (6 bases). The CDR3 spans 16 residues. V lost 4 bases and J lost 6, with 21 bases in between. CDR1 and CDR2 (germline): PRHDT, FYEKMQ (reference sequence). CDR3 in amino acids: CASSSQDRGGRKTQYF. For the CDR3, the DNA is TGTGCCAGCAGCTCCCAGGACCGAGGAGGGAGAAAGACCCAGTACTTC.

The gene calls are TRBV10-1 and TRBJ2-3, with TRBD2 as a possible D gene (6 bases). CDR3 length equals 15 residues. Germline CDR1 WNHNN, CDR2 SYGVQD (reference sequence). Trimming pared 0 bases from V and 0 bases from J, leaving 7 bases between. The CDR3 region has the DNA TGCGCCAGCAGTGAGTCGGGGACTAGCACAGATACGCAGTATTTT. Translated, it gives CASSESGTSTDTQYF.

V is TRBV19 and J is TRBJ2-1; a possible D gene is TRBD1 (5 bases). The CDR3 consists of 13 residues. Trimming removed 3 bases from V and 10 bases from J, with 13 bases in between. Germline V CDR1 and CDR2: LNHDA, SQIVND (reference sequence). The CDR3 DNA is TGTGCCAGTAGTATGTACGACAGCTACGAGCAGTTCTTC. Residues: CASSMYDSYEQFF.

V is TRBV19 and J is TRBJ1-6; perhaps TRBD1 as D (5 bases). Trimming shortened V by 5 bases and J by 8 bases, and 13 bases separated the two germline ends. The CDR3 consists of 14 residues. Germline V gene lookup returns CDR1 LNHDA and CDR2 SQIVND (reference sequence). This chain's CDR3 is CASSSRRDDSPLHF. For the CDR3, the DNA is TGTGCCAGTAGTTCCCGGAGGGACGATTCACCCCTCCACTTT.

This clone is a singleton in its sample. CDR3 sequence: CASSITASQARLGYTF. CDR3 DNA: TGTGCCAGTAGTATAACCGCCAGTCAAGCGCGCCTGGGCTACACCTTC. This chain links TRBV19 with TRBJ1-2; D is ambiguous. This CDR3 is 16 amino acids long. Trimming cost V 2 bases and J 8 bases, with 21 bases left between them. Looked up from germline, CDR1 is LNHDA and CDR2 is SQIVND (reference sequence).

This clone was detected a few times. The rearrangement uses TRBV3-1 (or the pseudogene TRBV3-2) and TRBJ2-7; 8 positions agree with TRBD1. The trim removed 1 base at V and 4 bases at J, leaving 3 bases unmatched. The CDR3 covers 14 residues. CDR1 and CDR2 from the germline V gene are LGHDT and YNNKEL (reference sequence). The CDR3 protein is CASSQGQGFYEQYF. The CDR3 bases are TGTGCCAGCAGCCAAGGACAGGGGTTTTACGAGCAGTACTTC.

The chain uses TRBV2 and TRBJ1-5; perhaps TRBD1 as D (5 bases). Trimming removed 1 base at V and 7 bases at J, with 11 bases between. The germline V gene has CDR1 SNHLY and CDR2 FYNNEI. The CDR3 runs 14 residues. DNA of the CDR3: TGTGCCAGCAGTGAAGGCCAGGGCGAACAGCCCCAGCATTTT. This translates into CASSEGQGEQPQHF. Full variable domain (outside the CDR3, taken from reference TRBV2 and TRBJ1-5): EPEVTQTPSHQVTQMGQEVILRCVPISNHLYFYWYRQILGQKVEFLVSFYNNEISEKSEIFDDQFSVERPDGSNFTLKIRSTKLEDSAMYFCASSEGQGEQPQHFGDGTRLSIL.

V and J are TRBV29-1 and TRBJ1-1; a possible D gene is TRBD1 (5 bases). This CDR3 has 11 amino acids. Germline lookup yields CDR1 SQVTM and CDR2 ANQGSEA. The V end was cut by 3 bases, the J end by 12 bases, with 14 bases between. The CDR3 spells CSVDRPRGSFF. As DNA, the CDR3 is TGCAGCGTTGACCGGCCAAGGGGATCTTTCTTT.

This chain uses TRBV10-3 with TRBJ2-1, with TRBD1 matching 7 bases. CDR1 and CDR2 from the germline V gene are ENHRY and SYGVKD. The CDR3 consists of 14 residues. V shed 4 bases, J shed 7 bases, and the junction held 7 bases outside the gene matches. The CDR3 sequence: CAISGQGGRNEQFF. The CDR3 DNA reads as TGTGCCATCAGTGGACAAGGGGGCAGGAATGAGCAGTTCTTC.

This clone was counted only a few times. This chain uses TRBV6-5 with TRBJ2-2, with D possibly being TRBD1 (6 bases). Germline loops: CDR1 MNHEY, CDR2 SVGAGI. CDR3 size: 14 residues. The V end lost 7 bases, the J end lost 6 bases, and 15 bases lay between the germline ends. The CDR3 here is CASNPSGVPGELFF. As DNA, the CDR3 is TGTGCCAGCAATCCGTCAGGGGTTCCCGGGGAGCTGTTTTTT.

The V and J genes are TRBV3-1 (or the pseudogene TRBV3-2) and TRBJ1-2, with D possibly TRBD1 on 5 matching bases. V was pared by 1 base and J by 7 bases, with 16 bases between. The length of the CDR3 is 15 residues. From germline, CDR1 is LGHDT and CDR2 YNNKEL (reference sequence). CDR3 sequence (DNA): TGTGCCAGCAGCCAAGGGCTGGAGGGGTACGGTGGCTACACCTTC. Translation: CASSQGLEGYGGYTF.

The chain has TRBV28 and TRBJ1-1, with D perhaps TRBD1 (6 bases). The CDR3 is 15 residues long. Germline values: CDR1 MDHEN, CDR2 SYDVKM. V was cut by 5 bases and J by 6 bases, with 19 bases left in between. The chain's CDR3 is CASSPRGGADPEAFF. Written as DNA, the CDR3 is TGTGCCAGCAGTCCCCGAGGGGGGGCGGACCCTGAAGCTTTCTTT.